This is a list of T cell receptor beta chains from one sample in a study of blood T cells in healthy people across ages. From the 5' RACE reads, TCRdb called clonotypes with MiXCR, one entry per CDR3 protein. Among around 970,000 distinct CDR3 sequences listed, roughly half were seen once. Sequencing was carried out using blood. The receptors come from a woman aged 60 to 75 in good health. The CDR3 runs from the conserved cysteine through the conserved F or W. The order of the fields is clone size, D gene, J gene, V gene, CDR3 DNA, CDR3 protein. D genes are given only for firm matches. Size tells how often a clone was seen (once, few, many) or the class of an expanded clone, and some rows leave it out.

>few|TRBD2|TRBJ2-7|TRBV7-2
TGTGCCAGCAGCTTGGCTACTAGCGGAAGAGGGGCCTCCTACGAGCAGTACTTC
CASSLATSGRGASYEQYF
>-|-|TRBJ2-5|TRBV6-6
TGTGCCAGCAGTTACGGGTCCACTAGTTTGGAGACCCAGTACTTC
CASSYGSTSLETQYF
>-|TRBD1|TRBJ1-2|TRBV7-2
TGTGCCAGCATTGGACAGGGGGCGTCTTTGAGTGGCTACACCTTC
CASIGQGASLSGYTF
>few|-|TRBJ1-2|TRBV30
TGTGCCTGGAGTGTGTTGCCCGGCTATGGCTACACCTTC
CAWSVLPGYGYTF
>once|TRBD2|TRBJ2-2|TRBV7-2
TGTGCCAGCAGCTTTACTAGCGGGAGGGGGTACACCGGGGAGCTGTTTTTT
CASSFTSGRGYTGELFF
>-|-|TRBJ2-5|TRBV4-1
TGCGCCAGCAGCCAAGAAGAGACCGCAGGGACCCAGTACTTC
CASSQEETAGTQYF
>many|TRBD2|TRBJ2-5|TRBV29-1
TGCAGCGTTGAGTCGACTAGCGGGAGCCAGTACTTC
CSVESTSGSQYF
>few|-|TRBJ2-7|TRBV4-3
TGCGCCAGCAGCCAAGATCGAGTGGGCAACTACGAGCAGTACTTC
CASSQDRVGNYEQYF
>-|-|TRBJ1-2|TRBV27
TGTGCCAGCAGTTCTCCCACCAGTATGGGGCTCCTCGGTGGCTACACCTTC
CASSSPTSMGLLGGYTF
>few|-|TRBJ2-7|TRBV7-2
TGTGCCAGCAGCCTTCGGTTTACCTACGAGCAGTACTTC
CASSLRFTYEQYF
>once|TRBD1|TRBJ1-1|TRBV20-1
TGCAGTGCTAGAGAGGGGACAGTTAACACTGAAGCTTTCTTT
CSAREGTVNTEAFF
>few|-|TRBJ2-5|TRBV6-2/TRBV6-3
TGTGCCAGCAGTTATAATAGCCAAGGGAGGGAGACCCAGTACTTC
CASSYNSQGRETQYF
>-|TRBD1|TRBJ2-1|TRBV4-1
TGCGCCAGCAGCCAAAGCGCTTATGCAGGGGGCAATGAGCAGTTCTTC
CASSQSAYAGGNEQFF
>many|-|TRBJ2-7|TRBV29-1
TGCAGCGTTGTAACAGATGAAATGCGCCAGTACTTC
CSVVTDEMRQYF
>many|TRBD1|TRBJ1-2|TRBV12-3/TRBV12-4
TGTGCCAGCAGTTTCAGGGGGACAGCGAACTATGGCTACACCTTC
CASSFRGTANYGYTF
>-|-|TRBJ2-1|TRBV29-1
TGCAGCGCGTACAACCAGGGCGGCCAGACCGCATACAATGGGCAGTTCTTC
CSAYNQGGQTAYNGQFF
>-|-|TRBJ1-1|TRBV5-4
TGTGCCAGCAGCTTGAAGGGTACGACTGAAGCTTTCTTT
CASSLKGTTEAFF
>-|-|TRBJ2-5|TRBV5-6
TGTGCCAGCAAAGACGGGAGTGCGGCACAAGAGACCCAGTACTTC
CASKDGSAAQETQYF
>-|-|TRBJ2-1|TRBV3-1
TGTGCCAGCAGCCGATCCTGGTACAATGAGCAGTTCTTC
CASSRSWYNEQFF
>-|-|TRBJ2-7|TRBV7-9
TGTGCCAGCAGCTTTGGTCAGAAGACCTACGAGCAGTACTTC
CASSFGQKTYEQYF
>few|-|TRBJ2-3|TRBV12-3/TRBV12-4
TGTGCCAGCAGTTTTTTTCGGAGCACAGATACGCAGTATTTT
CASSFFRSTDTQYF
>-|-|TRBJ2-5|TRBV20-1
TGCAGTGCTAGTAAGGGAGGAGGAAAGACCCAGTACTTC
CSASKGGGKTQYF
>-|-|TRBJ2-1|TRBV7-3
TGTGCCAGCAGCTTAAGGCGAGAAAATGAGCAGTTCTTC
CASSLRRENEQFF
>-|-|TRBJ2-3|TRBV5-1
TGCGCCAGCACCTTAGAGGCGGGAAGGGGGACAGATACGCAGTATTTT
CASTLEAGRGTDTQYF
>once|TRBD2|TRBJ2-7|TRBV6-6
TGTGCCAGCTGGGCGGGAGTTAACGAGCAGTACTTC
CASWAGVNEQYF
>-|-|TRBJ2-7|TRBV7-3
TGTGCCAGCAGCTCACGGTCAGCAGGGCCCTACGAGCAGTACTTC
CASSSRSAGPYEQYF
>-|-|TRBJ2-2|TRBV4-1
TGCGCCAGCAGCCAAGGCAACACCTTAAGCACCGGGGAACTGTTTTTT
CASSQGNTLSTGELFF
>-|-|TRBJ2-3|TRBV3-1
TGTGCCAGCAGCCGGGACACAGCTCAAGATACGCAGTATTTT
CASSRDTAQDTQYF
>few|TRBD2|TRBJ2-1|TRBV6-1
TGTGCCAGCAAAAAGGGCCAGACTAGCTCCCACAATGAGCAGTTCTTC
CASKKGQTSSHNEQFF
>-|TRBD2|TRBJ2-7|TRBV7-2
TGTGCCAGCAGCTGGACCGGGACTAGCGGGCTCTCCTACGAGCAGTACTTC
CASSWTGTSGLSYEQYF
>-|TRBD1|TRBJ1-1|TRBV19
TGTGCCAGTAGTATCCCCAGGGGGATGGGCACTGAAGCTTTCTTT
CASSIPRGMGTEAFF
>once|TRBD2|TRBJ2-3|TRBV3-1
TGTGCCAGCAGCCGAGTTCTAGCGGGAACAGATACGCAGTATTTT
CASSRVLAGTDTQYF
>-|TRBD2|TRBJ2-1|TRBV19
TGTGCCAGTAGTACCCCTAGCGGGAGGGCCGGGAATGAGCAGTTCTTC
CASSTPSGRAGNEQFF
>-|TRBD2|TRBJ2-3|TRBV9
TGTGCCAGCAGCGTAGTTGGAGCGGGAGTCGGGGATACGCAGTATTTT
CASSVVGAGVGDTQYF
>-|-|TRBJ1-6|TRBV2
TGTGCCGGCAGTGTGAACAGTCCCTCTAATTCACCCCTCCACTTT
CAGSVNSPSNSPLHF
>-|-|TRBJ2-5|TRBV29-1
TGCAGCGTTGAGGACACAGGGAAACCGAGCTTAGAGACCCAGTACTTC
CSVEDTGKPSLETQYF
>many|-|TRBJ2-3|TRBV7-2
TGTGCCAGCAGCTCCAGACACAGGGTGGGAGATACGCAGTATTTT
CASSSRHRVGDTQYF
>few|-|TRBJ1-2|TRBV4-1
TGCGCCAGCAGCCAAGACGCAGGGTACTATGGCTACACCTTC
CASSQDAGYYGYTF
>-|TRBD1|TRBJ1-2|TRBV12-3/TRBV12-4
TGTGCCAGCAGAGAGACAGGGCCCAGGGGTGGCTACACCTTC
CASRETGPRGGYTF
>-|-|TRBJ2-2|TRBV29-1
TGCAGCGTTGAGTATCACCAGAACACCGGGGAGCTGTTTTTT
CSVEYHQNTGELFF
>few|-|TRBJ2-4|TRBV24-1
TGTGCCACCTGCCAAAAAGCCAAAAACATTCAGTACTTC
CATCQKAKNIQYF
>-|-|TRBJ2-3|TRBV4-1
TGCGCCAGCAGCATCAAGATCGGAGGACTAGTCACGACAGGTACGCAGTATTTT
CASSIKIGGLVTTGTQYF
>few|TRBD2|TRBJ2-7|TRBV11-2
TGTGCCAGCAGCTTAGGTTTCCTAGCGGGAGGAGACGAGCAGTACTTC
CASSLGFLAGGDEQYF
>-|TRBD1|TRBJ2-5|TRBV28
TGTGCCAGCAGTTTATGGGAAGGGACAGCACAAGAGACCCAGTACTTC
CASSLWEGTAQETQYF
>-|TRBD2|TRBJ2-4|TRBV6-5
TGTGCCAGCTCCTCCCCGAAGCGGGAGTCAGAAAACATTCAGTACTTC
CASSSPKRESENIQYF
>-|TRBD2|TRBJ2-5|TRBV6-6
TGTGCCAGCAGTTACGGACCTAGCGGGAGGGGGGAGACCCAGTACTTC
CASSYGPSGRGETQYF
>-|TRBD1|TRBJ2-3|TRBV7-3
TGTGCCAGCAGCTTGACAGGGTGGGGAGATACGCAGTATTTT
CASSLTGWGDTQYF
>few|-|TRBJ2-1|TRBV7-8
TGTGCCAGCAGCTTAGCGCAGGGTTACAATGAGCAGTTCTTC
CASSLAQGYNEQFF
>-|-|TRBJ2-7|TRBV12-3/TRBV12-4
TGTGCCAGCAGTTTATATGGAACCACCTACAATGAGCAGTACTTC
CASSLYGTTYNEQYF
>-|TRBD1|TRBJ2-7|TRBV6-1
TGTGCCAGCACCGGGGGGCGGGGACAGGGGAACAATGAGCAGTACTTC
CASTGGRGQGNNEQYF
>-|-|TRBJ1-1|TRBV5-1
TGCGCCAGCAGCAACCAAGGGGGACAAGCGAACACTGAAGCTTTCTTT
CASSNQGGQANTEAFF
>-|-|TRBJ1-4|TRBV3-1
TGTGCCAGCAGCCCCCTCGCTGTTCCGGAAAAACTGTTTTTT
CASSPLAVPEKLFF
>-|TRBD1|TRBJ2-2|TRBV12-3/TRBV12-4
TGTGCCAGCGGCGACAGGGGTAACACCGGGGAGCTGTTTTTT
CASGDRGNTGELFF
>-|TRBD1|TRBJ2-7|TRBV20-1
TGCAGTGCTAGAGGCGACAGGGCCTACGAGCAGTACTTC
CSARGDRAYEQYF